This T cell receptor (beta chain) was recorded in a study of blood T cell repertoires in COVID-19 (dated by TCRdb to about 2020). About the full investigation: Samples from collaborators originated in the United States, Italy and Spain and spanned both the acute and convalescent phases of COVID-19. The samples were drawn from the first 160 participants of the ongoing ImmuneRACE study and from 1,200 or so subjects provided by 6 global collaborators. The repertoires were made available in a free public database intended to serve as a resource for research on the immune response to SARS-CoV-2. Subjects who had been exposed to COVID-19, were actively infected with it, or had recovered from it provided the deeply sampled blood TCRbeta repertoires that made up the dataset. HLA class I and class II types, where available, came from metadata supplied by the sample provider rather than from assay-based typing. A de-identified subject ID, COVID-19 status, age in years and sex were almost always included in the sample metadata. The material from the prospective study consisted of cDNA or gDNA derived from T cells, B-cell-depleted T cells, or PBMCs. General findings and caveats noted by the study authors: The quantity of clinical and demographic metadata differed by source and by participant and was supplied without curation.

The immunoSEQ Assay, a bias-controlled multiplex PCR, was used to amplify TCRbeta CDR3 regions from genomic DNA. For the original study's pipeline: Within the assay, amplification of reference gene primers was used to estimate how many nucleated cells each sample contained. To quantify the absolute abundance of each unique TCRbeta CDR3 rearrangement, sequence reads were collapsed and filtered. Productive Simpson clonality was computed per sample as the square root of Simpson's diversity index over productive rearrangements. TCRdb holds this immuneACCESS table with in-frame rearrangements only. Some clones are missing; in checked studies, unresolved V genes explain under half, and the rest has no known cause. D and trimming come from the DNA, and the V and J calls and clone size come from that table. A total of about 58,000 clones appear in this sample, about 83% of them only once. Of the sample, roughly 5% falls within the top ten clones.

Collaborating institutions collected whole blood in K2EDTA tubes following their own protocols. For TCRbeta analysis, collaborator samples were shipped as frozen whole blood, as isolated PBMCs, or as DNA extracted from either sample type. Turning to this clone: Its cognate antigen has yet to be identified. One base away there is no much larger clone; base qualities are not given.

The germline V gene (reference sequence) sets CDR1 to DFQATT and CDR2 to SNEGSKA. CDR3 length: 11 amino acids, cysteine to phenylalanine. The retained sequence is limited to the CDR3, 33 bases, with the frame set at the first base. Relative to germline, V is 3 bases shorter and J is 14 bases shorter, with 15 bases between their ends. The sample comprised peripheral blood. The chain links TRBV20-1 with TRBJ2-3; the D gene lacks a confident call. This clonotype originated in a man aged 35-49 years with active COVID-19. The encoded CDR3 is CSASLEYDRYF. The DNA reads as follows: TGCAGTGCTAGCCTCGAGTATGATAGGTATTTT.